This TCR beta chain was recovered during a study of blood T cells in healthy people across ages. Notes on the study in general: The unknown donor CMV status may have confounded expanded clonotype changes.

Turning to this clonotype: Its antigen remains unknown.

V was pared by 2 bases and J by 8 bases, with 16 bases between. The CDR3 is 15 residues long. The germline V gene encodes CDR1 DFQATT and CDR2 SNEGSKA (reference sequence). Together with a sample-barcoded 5' primer, a J-beta primer mix was included in a second PCR lasting roughly 6 to 12 cycles. Template switching added a 12-random-nucleotide identifier to every cDNA molecule. From each sample, at least 3 million paired-end reads containing CDR3 were obtained. TCRdb analysed the 5' RACE reads with MiXCR anew, one entry per CDR3 protein. The profile shows about 730,000 distinct CDR3 sequences, around 46% of them singletons.

The sequenced sample consisted of blood. The sequence was obtained from a woman aged 55-75 years in good health. The chain has TRBV20-1 and TRBJ1-6, with D hard to call. The CDR3 nucleotides are TGCAGTGCTAGACTCTCCGCCGAACCCCATTCACCCCTCCACTTT. This encodes CSARLSAEPHSPLHF.